The 5 T cell receptor beta chains listed next were all sequenced from one sample in a study of blood T cell repertoires in COVID-19. This table comes from immunoSEQ multiplex PCR, and its TCRdb copy is limited to in-frame clones, with some not included. There are 96,000 or so clones in the sample; roughly 76% occur only once, and roughly 4.8% lies in the top ten. The sequenced sample consisted of peripheral blood. The receptors derive from an elderly man with COVID-19, enrolled during active disease.

This chain links TRBV20-1 with TRBJ1-2; TRBD1 is a possible D gene (5 bases). Germline CDR1 is DFQATT and CDR2 is SNEGSKA (reference sequence). Trimming removed 6 bases at V and 7 bases at J, with 12 bases between. This CDR3 has 11 residues. The CDR3 DNA follows: TGCAGTGCCCGAAGGGGAAGTGGCTACACCTTC. Translating it yields CSARRGSGYTF.

The chain carries TRBV5-4 and TRBJ1-1; tentatively, D is TRBD1 (6 bases). The CDR3 extends over 14 amino acids. Germline CDR1 reads SGHNT; CDR2 reads YYREEE (reference sequence). The V end lost 7 bases, the J end lost 1 base, and 14 bases lay between the germline ends. The CDR3, as DNA: TGTGCCAGCCAACAAGCCAGGGGGAACACTGAAGCTTTCTTT. This encodes CASQQARGNTEAFF.

The CDR3 protein is CAIRSGTGQNEQFF. CDR3 coding DNA: TGTGCCATCCGATCCGGGACAGGGCAGAATGAGCAGTTCTTC. The rearrangement uses TRBV10-3 and TRBJ2-1; 9 bases map to TRBD1. The CDR3 length is 14 residues. V lost 8 bases and J lost 7; bases outside the gene matches: 9. CDR1 and CDR2 (germline): ENHRY, SYGVKD.

In this sample, this clone turned up once. The chain carries TRBV27 and TRBJ1-5; D is possibly TRBD1 (6 bases). Germline V gene sequence: CDR1 MNHEY, CDR2 SMNVEV (reference sequence). This CDR3 has 15 residues. Trimming pared 6 bases from V and 0 bases from J, leaving 12 bases between. This CDR3 reads CASSRGRYSNQPQHF. The CDR3 DNA reads TGTGCCAGCAGCAGGGGACGGTATAGCAATCAGCCCCAGCATTTT.

This chain links TRBV15 with TRBJ2-2, with D maybe TRBD2 (5 bases). The CDR3 has 15 amino acids. Germline V gene data show CDR1 as LNHNV and CDR2 as YYDKDF (reference sequence). Between the trimmed V and J ends, which lost 0 bases and 4 bases, there was a span of 9 bases. CDR3 sequence (DNA): TGTGCCACCAGCAGAGAGGTCGCGGGCACCGGGGAGCTGTTTTTT. It is translated as CATSREVAGTGELFF. Filled out from reference TRBV15 and TRBJ2-2, the complete variable domain reads DAMVIQNPRYQVTQFGKPVTLSCSQTLNHNVMYWYQQKSSQAPKLLFHYYDKDFNNEADTPDNFQSRRPNTSFCFLDIRSPGLGDTAMYLCATSREVAGTGELFFGEGSRLTVL.